This TCR beta chain came from a study of cytomegalovirus exposure and HLA in healthy donors. Study outcomes and limitations: Reportedly, cytomegalovirus status was diagnosed with high sensitivity and specificity.

PCR primers comprised 60 Vbeta and 13 Jbeta primers. Profiling relied on immunoSEQ multiplex PCR, and the TCRdb table lists in-frame clones only, not all of them. This table has under 200,000 clones, 80% to 90% appearing once. This CDR3 is built from 14 residues. Germline V gene sequence: CDR1 GTSNPN, CDR2 SVGIG (reference sequence). This clone was counted once. The antigen remains unidentified. The J gene is TRBJ2-5, the V gene TRBV30; no clear D gene. The closer fit of TRBJ2-7 to the DNA end suggests the J call may be wrong. The sequence came from a man between 18 and 29 years old in good health and CMV-seropositive. The sample consisted of PBMCs. The CDR3 DNA sequence: TGTGCCTGGAGAGATAGTTTTAGCTCCTACGAGCAGTACTTC. Translation gives CAWRDSFSSYEQYF.